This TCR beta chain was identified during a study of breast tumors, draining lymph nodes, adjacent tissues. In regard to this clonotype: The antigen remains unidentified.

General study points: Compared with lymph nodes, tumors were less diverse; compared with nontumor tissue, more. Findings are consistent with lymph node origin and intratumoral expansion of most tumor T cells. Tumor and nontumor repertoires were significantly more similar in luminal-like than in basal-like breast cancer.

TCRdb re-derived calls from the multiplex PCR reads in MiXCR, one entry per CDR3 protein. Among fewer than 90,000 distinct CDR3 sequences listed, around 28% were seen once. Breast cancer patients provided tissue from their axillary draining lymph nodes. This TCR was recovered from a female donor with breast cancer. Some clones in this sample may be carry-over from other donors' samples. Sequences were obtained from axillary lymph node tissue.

The CDR3 spells CASSLQGAPGNTIYF. CDR3 nucleotide sequence: TGTGCCAGCAGCTTACAGGGAGCGCCAGGAAACACCATATATTTT. The chain couples TRBV2 to TRBJ1-3; D is perhaps TRBD1 (6 bases). Deletions cut 6 bases from V and 4 bases from J, with 16 bases between. Germline CDR1 SNHLY, CDR2 FYNNEI. CDR3 length: 15 residues.